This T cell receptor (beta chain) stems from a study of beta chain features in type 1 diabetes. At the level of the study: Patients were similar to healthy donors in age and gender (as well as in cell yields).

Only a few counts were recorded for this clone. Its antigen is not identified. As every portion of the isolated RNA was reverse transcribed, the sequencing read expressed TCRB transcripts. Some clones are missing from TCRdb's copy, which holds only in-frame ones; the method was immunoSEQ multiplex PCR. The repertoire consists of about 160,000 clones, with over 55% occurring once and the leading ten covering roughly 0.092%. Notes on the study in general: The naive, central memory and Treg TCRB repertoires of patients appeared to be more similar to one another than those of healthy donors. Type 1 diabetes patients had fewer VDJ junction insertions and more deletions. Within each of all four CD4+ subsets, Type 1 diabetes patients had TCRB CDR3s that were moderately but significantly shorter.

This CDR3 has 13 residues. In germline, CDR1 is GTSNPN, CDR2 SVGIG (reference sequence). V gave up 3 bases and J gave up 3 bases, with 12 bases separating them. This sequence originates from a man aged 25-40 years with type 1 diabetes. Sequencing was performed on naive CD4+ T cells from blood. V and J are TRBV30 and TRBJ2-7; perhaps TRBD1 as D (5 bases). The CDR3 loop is CAWSQGRGYEQYF. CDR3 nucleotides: TGTGCCTGGAGCCAGGGAAGGGGCTACGAGCAGTACTTC.